These 14 T cell receptor beta chains came from one sample sequenced in a study of blood T cell repertoires in COVID-19. Data came from immunoSEQ multiplex PCR; TCRdb stores just in-frame clones and leaves some out. Of around 74,000 clones in the sample, around 90% were seen once. Sequenced sample: peripheral blood. These receptors all stem from a man over 45 with active COVID-19.

This clone appeared a few times. The V and J genes are TRBV7-6 and TRBJ1-5; D may be TRBD1 (5 bases). CDR1 SGHVS and CDR2 FNYEAQ come from the germline V gene. CDR3 length: 15 amino acids. Between the trimmed V and J ends, which lost 0 bases and 5 bases, there was a span of 11 bases. DNA for the CDR3: TGTGCCAGCAGCTTAGCTGGGGGGGGGTATCAGCCCCAGCATTTT. Its protein is CASSLAGGGYQPQHF.

This clone showed up just once. The CDR3 spells CATDREYEQYF. In DNA form, the CDR3 reads TGTGCCACCGACCGGGAGTACGAGCAGTACTTC. The rearrangement joins TRBV28 to TRBJ2-7, with D maybe TRBD2 (6 bases). This CDR3 contains 11 residues. Trimming took off 10 bases at V and 4 bases at J, with 11 bases between the two ends. The germline gives CDR1 MDHEN, CDR2 SYDVKM. Based on the CDR3 plus reference TRBV28 and TRBJ2-7, the full variable domain is DVKVTQSSRYLVKRTGEKVFLECVQDMDHENMFWYRQDPGLGLRLIYFSYDVKMKEKGDIPEGYSVSREKKERFSLILESASTNQTSMYLCATDREYEQYFGPGTRLTVT.

The chain combines TRBV6-5 with TRBJ1-1, with 9 bases that match TRBD1. Germline V gives CDR1 MNHEY, CDR2 SVGAGI. Unmatched junction bases numbered 4, after V lost 6 bases and J lost 11 bases. The CDR3 length is 11 residues. CDR3 region: CASSGQGWAFF. For the CDR3, the DNA is TGTGCCAGCAGCGGACAGGGGTGGGCTTTCTTT.

This clone has a single count. The chain is built from TRBV29-1 and TRBJ1-2; D gene uncertain. V lost 6 bases to trimming and J lost 8 bases, with 13 bases between them. The germline V gene encodes CDR1 SQVTM and CDR2 ANQGSEA. The CDR3 consists of 11 residues. In DNA, the CDR3 is TGCAGCGTCGGCGAGGGATTCGGCTACACCTTC. Protein sequence: CSVGEGFGYTF.

The table lists this clone with a few counts. This rearrangement joins TRBV12-3 or TRBV12-4 to TRBJ2-1; perhaps TRBD2 as D (6 bases). This CDR3 spans 12 amino acids. Trimming cost V 4 bases and J 12 bases, with 13 bases left between them. For the CDR3, the DNA is TGTGCCAGCAGTTGGGGGAGGTATGGGCAGTTCTTC. This codes for CASSWGRYGQFF.

The chain employs TRBV15 and TRBJ2-1; 9 nucleotides match TRBD1. With V trimmed by 2 bases and J by 6 bases, 8 bases remained unmatched. Germline lookup yields CDR1 LNHNV and CDR2 YYDKDF (reference sequence). The CDR3 totals 16 residues. The CDR3 reads CATSRNTGGSSNEQFF. CDR3 DNA sequence: TGTGCCACCAGCAGAAACACAGGGGGCTCAAGCAATGAGCAGTTCTTC.

The CDR3 DNA sequence: TGCGCCAGCAGCCAACTATTTTCCAAGAACACTGAAGCTTTCTTT. It specifies CASSQLFSKNTEAFF. The chain carries TRBV4-1 and TRBJ1-1; no firm D call. Germline V gene lookup returns CDR1 MGHRA and CDR2 YSYEKL. CDR3 length: 15 residues. The V end was cut by 2 bases, the J end by 1 base, with 11 bases between.

The rearrangement joins TRBV11-3 to TRBJ2-2; 16 bases are shared with TRBD2. This CDR3 has 17 amino acids. Germline assignment: CDR1 SGHNT and CDR2 YENEEA. The V segment lost 5 bases and the J segment 4 bases; nucleotides outside the gene matches: 4. This CDR3 is CASSLGLAGGLTGELFF. In DNA, the CDR3 is TGTGCCAGCAGCCTGGGACTAGCGGGGGGGCTCACCGGGGAGCTGTTTTTT.

This clone was observed once. The rearrangement joins TRBV7-9 to TRBJ2-3, with 10 bases matching TRBD2. Germline CDR1 is SEHNR and CDR2 is FQNEAQ (reference sequence). The CDR3 is 14 amino acids. Germline trimming cut 5 bases from V and 4 bases from J; bases unmatched to any gene: 3. This CDR3 reads CASSVSGGADTQYF. The DNA for the CDR3 is TGTGCCAGCAGCGTAAGCGGGGGGGCAGATACGCAGTATTTT.

V is TRBV5-1 and J is TRBJ2-7, with TRBD1 matching 9 bases. J gave up 3 bases and V 4 bases, and 5 bases lay outside the gene matches. The CDR3 has 14 residues. Germline CDR1 is SGHRS and CDR2 is YFSETQ. This chain's CDR3 is CASSTTGGNYEQYF. The CDR3 region has the DNA TGCGCCAGCAGCACGACAGGGGGAAACTACGAGCAGTACTTC. Complete variable domain (other parts from reference TRBV5-1 and TRBJ2-7): KAGVTQTPRYLIKTRGQQVTLSCSPISGHRSVSWYQQTPGQGLQFLFEYFSETQRNKGNFPGRFSGRQFSNSRSEMNVSTLELGDSALYLCASSTTGGNYEQYFGPGTRLTVT.

This clone is a singleton in its sample. The rearrangement links TRBV5-1 to TRBJ2-1, with D tentatively TRBD1 (6 bases). Germline CDR1 is SGHRS and CDR2 is YFSETQ. V dropped 3 bases and J dropped 1 base, with 11 bases sitting between them. CDR3 length: 15 amino acids. CDR3 DNA sequence: TGCGCCAGCAGCTCCGGGACATCTTCCTACAATGAGCAGTTCTTC. It encodes CASSSGTSSYNEQFF.

This clone came up once. This chain links TRBV9 with TRBJ2-1, with a possible D match to TRBD2 (5 bases). CDR3 length: 16 residues. The germline gives CDR1 SGDLS, CDR2 YYNGEE. The V gene lost 0 bases and the J gene lost 0 bases, with 10 bases spanning the gap. The CDR3 coding sequence is TGTGCCAGCAGCGTAGGCCAGCGGAGCTCCTACAATGAGCAGTTCTTC. As protein: CASSVGQRSSYNEQFF.

The chain's CDR3 is CAISDAGVGGYNEQFF. The CDR3 nucleotides are TGTGCCATCAGTGACGCCGGAGTGGGGGGATACAATGAGCAGTTCTTC. The chain combines TRBV10-3 with TRBJ2-1; possibly TRBD2 for D (6 bases). The germline CDR1 and CDR2 sequences are ENHRY and SYGVKD. The CDR3 is made up of 16 amino acids. Trimming cost V 3 bases and J 4 bases, with 16 bases left between them.

CDR3 region: CASSPGTGDYYGYTF. In nucleotides, the CDR3 is TGTGCCAGTAGTCCCGGGACAGGGGACTACTATGGCTACACCTTC. This chain links TRBV19 with TRBJ1-2; the match to TRBD1 covers 10 bases. Trimming at V came to 5 bases and at J to 3 bases, leaving 6 bases not matched to a gene. Germline loops: CDR1 LNHDA, CDR2 SQIVND (reference sequence). The CDR3 sequence is 15 residues long.